Below are 31 T cell receptor beta chains sequenced from a single sample in a study of vaccination effects on CD4 cells after COVID-19. Under the ViraFEST assay, PBMC were stimulated with viral peptide pools so that antigen-specific CD4+ T cells expanded. Sequencing was performed afterwards. Isolation of CD4+ T cells took place after 10 days of culture. Everyone in the study got two shots of either the BNT162b2 or mRNA-1273 vaccine. What these receptors recognize is not known. Profiling relied on immunoSEQ multiplex PCR, and the TCRdb table lists in-frame clones only, not all of them. The sample records 29,000 or so clones, 74% being singletons. Here the sequenced sample was CD4+ T cells from PBMCs cultured with HCoV-OC43 spike peptides, taken after COVID-19 vaccination. As to subset: HCoV-OC43 spike overlapping peptide pool stimulation. These receptors all stem from a human donor who received a COVID-19 vaccine.

The J gene is TRBJ1-4, the V gene TRBV3-1 (or the pseudogene TRBV3-2); 11 nucleotides agree with TRBD1. V gave up 0 bases and J gave up 1 base; unmatched junction bases: 13. CDR1 LGHDT and CDR2 YNNKEL come from the germline V gene (reference sequence). There are 21 residues in the CDR3. The CDR3 is CASSQDSRTGGLELTNEKLFF. The CDR3 DNA is TGTGCCAGCAGCCAAGATTCCAGGACAGGGGGCCTCGAGCTAACTAATGAAAAACTGTTTTTT.

This clone occurred a few times. This chain links TRBV2 with TRBJ1-6; no clear D gene. This CDR3 is 13 amino acids long. The V gene's germline CDR1 is SNHLY and CDR2 FYNNEI. V was shortened by 7 bases and J by 9 bases, with 13 bases between the two germline ends. CDR3 DNA sequence: TGTGCCAGCACCGGGATGGAAACTTCACCCCTCCACTTT. Translating gives CASTGMETSPLHF.

The V gene is TRBV18, the J gene TRBJ1-3, with TRBD1 identical over 7 bases. Germline values: CDR1 KGHSH, CDR2 LQKENI. V was pared by 0 bases and J by 3 bases, with 5 bases of the junction left unmatched. The CDR3 covers 16 residues. CDR3 sequence: CASSPPEDRLGNTIYF. The CDR3 nucleotides read TGTGCCAGCTCACCACCCGAGGACAGGCTTGGAAACACCATATATTTT.

The V call is TRBV5-4, the J call TRBJ1-5, with TRBD1 identical over 7 bases. The V and J ends lost 4 bases and 4 bases, in that order; junction bases with no gene match: 5. The CDR3 totals 14 residues. Germline CDR1 SGHNT, CDR2 YYREEE (reference sequence). The CDR3 bases are TGTGCCAGCAGCCGACAGGGATTAAATCAGCCCCAGCATTTT. This codes for CASSRQGLNQPQHF. Drawing the rest from reference TRBV5-4 and TRBJ1-5, the complete variable domain is ETGVTQSPTHLIKTRGQQVTLRCSSQSGHNTVSWYQQALGQGPQFIFQYYREEENGRGNFPPRFSGLQFPNYSSELNVNALELDDSALYLCASSRQGLNQPQHFGDGTRLSIL.

The J gene is TRBJ2-3, the V gene TRBV2; D remains unclear. V was pared by 4 bases and J by 6 bases, with 11 bases between. The germline CDR1 and CDR2 sequences are SNHLY and FYNNEI. The CDR3 is 13 residues long. DNA of the CDR3: TGTGCCAGCAGTGGCTTCGGCGGCGATACGCAGTATTTT. Translating it yields CASSGFGGDTQYF. The whole variable domain, remainder taken from reference TRBV2 and TRBJ2-3, is EPEVTQTPSHQVTQMGQEVILRCVPISNHLYFYWYRQILGQKVEFLVSFYNNEISEKSEIFDDQFSVERPDGSNFTLKIRSTKLEDSAMYFCASSGFGGDTQYFGPGTRLTVL.

This clone was counted only a few times. The V call is TRBV30, the J call TRBJ1-2, with D possibly matching TRBD1 (5 bases). The V end lost 0 bases, the J end lost 4 bases, and 9 bases lay between the germline ends. The germline CDR1 and CDR2 sequences are GTSNPN and SVGIG (reference sequence). This CDR3 has 13 residues. In DNA, the CDR3 is TGTGCCTGGAGTGTATCGGGGGTCTATGGCTACACCTTC. Translated: CAWSVSGVYGYTF.

V and J are TRBV28 and TRBJ2-6; D may be TRBD2 (5 bases). The CDR3 extends over 13 amino acids. V was pared by 7 bases and J by 4 bases, with 8 bases between. Germline CDR1 MDHEN, CDR2 SYDVKM. CDR3 protein: CASTGGGANVLTF. The CDR3 bases are TGTGCCAGCACCGGAGGCGGGGCCAACGTCCTGACTTTC. The variable domain in full, completed from reference TRBV28 and TRBJ2-6, reads DVKVTQSSRYLVKRTGEKVFLECVQDMDHENMFWYRQDPGLGLRLIYFSYDVKMKEKGDIPEGYSVSREKKERFSLILESASTNQTSMYLCASTGGGANVLTFGAGSRLTVL.

This CDR3 reads CASSFDGFYEQYF. The CDR3 coding sequence is TGTGCCAGCAGTTTCGACGGCTTCTACGAGCAGTACTTC. This chain uses TRBV6-5 with TRBJ2-7; no reliable D call. Per germline, CDR1 MNHEY and CDR2 SVGAGI. The CDR3 totals 13 residues. Trimming removed 4 bases from V and 3 bases from J, with 10 bases in between.

This clone has just a few counts. The CDR3 DNA follows: TGTGCCAGCAGTTACTCCCAGGGGAGGAACACTGAAGCTTTCTTT. Encoded protein: CASSYSQGRNTEAFF. The chain carries TRBV6-5 and TRBJ1-1, with TRBD1 as a possible D gene (6 bases). The CDR3 extends over 15 amino acids. The germline V gene has CDR1 MNHEY and CDR2 SVGAGI. Trimming shortened V by 0 bases and J by 1 base, and 9 bases separated the two germline ends.

The rearrangement uses TRBV2 and TRBJ1-2; tentative D call: TRBD1 (5 bases). The germline V gene has CDR1 SNHLY and CDR2 FYNNEI. This CDR3 is 12 amino acids long. Trimming cost V 8 bases and J 6 bases, with 13 bases left between them. The DNA of the CDR3 is TGTGCCAGCCAACAGGTTACTGATGGCTACACCTTC. This sequence encodes CASQQVTDGYTF.

The chain employs TRBV6-5 and TRBJ2-7, with TRBD1 matching 8 bases. V dropped 2 bases and J dropped 13; count of bases not matched to a gene: 7. From germline, CDR1 is MNHEY and CDR2 SVGAGI. This CDR3 has 12 residues. Here the CDR3 reads CASSYPRGRPYF. DNA of the CDR3: TGTGCCAGCAGTTACCCCAGGGGGCGCCCATACTTC.

The chain employs TRBV5-6 and TRBJ1-2; D is unclear. With 5 bases removed from V and 5 bases from J, the gap between germline ends came to 19 bases. CDR3 length: 15 amino acids. Germline assignment: CDR1 SGHDT and CDR2 YYEEEE. The CDR3 region has the DNA TGTGCCAGCAGTCGACTAGGGAACGTAAATTATGGCTACACCTTC. As protein: CASSRLGNVNYGYTF.

The CDR3 region has the DNA TGTGCCAGCAACCCCGGAGGGGCGAACACCGGGGAGCTGTTTTTT. Encoded protein: CASNPGGANTGELFF. The gene calls are TRBV6-5 and TRBJ2-2; weak D call: TRBD2 (6 bases). Germline V CDR1 and CDR2: MNHEY, SVGAGI. The CDR3 has 15 residues. The V end lost 7 bases, the J end lost 0 bases, and 12 bases lay between the germline ends.

The V gene is TRBV4-1, the J gene TRBJ2-1, with TRBD2 identical over 12 bases. The germline CDR1 and CDR2 sequences are MGHRA and YSYEKL. The CDR3 length is 17 residues. J lost 6 bases, V lost 1 base, and 7 bases had no gene match. The CDR3 nucleotides read TGCGCCAGCAGCCAAGGCCAACTAGCGGGAGGTTTCAATGAGCAGTTCTTC. Translated, it gives CASSQGQLAGGFNEQFF.

V is TRBV11-3 and J is TRBJ2-2, with D maybe TRBD2 (6 bases). The CDR3 runs 18 residues. Germline lookup yields CDR1 SGHNT and CDR2 YENEEA. Trimming cost V 5 bases and J 0 bases, with 19 bases left between them. The CDR3: CASSPIRGTSSNTGELFF. Written as DNA, the CDR3 is TGTGCCAGCAGCCCCATACGGGGGACTTCTTCGAACACCGGGGAGCTGTTTTTT.

The chain combines TRBV18 with TRBJ2-5, with TRBD2 matching over 12 bases. With V trimmed by 1 base and J by 4 bases, 7 bases remained unmatched. There are 17 residues in the CDR3. Germline V CDR1 and CDR2: KGHSH, LQKENI. CDR3 nucleotide sequence: TGTGCCAGCTCACCACGGTCTAGCGGGAGGGCCGTAGAGACCCAGTACTTC. Its protein product is CASSPRSSGRAVETQYF.

This clone came up once. The chain recombines TRBV6-1 with TRBJ2-3, with 11 bases fitting TRBD2. J lost 3 bases, V lost 4 bases, and 6 bases had no gene match. This CDR3 has 16 amino acids. The germline V gene has CDR1 MNHNS and CDR2 SASEGT. The CDR3 DNA follows: TGTGCCAGCAGTGCGGTTAGCGGGAGGGCAACAGATACGCAGTATTTT. Residues: CASSAVSGRATDTQYF.

This clone was found a few times. The V call is TRBV4-2, the J call TRBJ1-1; D is unresolved. There are 13 residues in the CDR3. Between the trimmed V and J ends, which lost 0 bases and 1 base, there was a span of 3 bases. CDR1 is LGHNA, CDR2 YNFKEQ, per germline. The CDR3 spells CASSQDPNTEAFF. CDR3 coding DNA: TGTGCCAGCAGCCAAGACCCGAACACTGAAGCTTTCTTT.

About this clone: The identical CDR3 is also encoded by other nucleotide sequences in the sample. The genes are TRBV12-3 or TRBV12-4 and TRBJ1-1; D not certain. The germline V and J ends were trimmed by 3 bases and 5 bases, with 7 bases remaining between them. The CDR3 length is 12 residues. CDR3 in amino acids: CASSFWGTEAFF. The CDR3 DNA reads TGTGCCAGCAGTTTTTGGGGAACTGAAGCTTTCTTT.

The chain links TRBV11-1 to TRBJ2-1, with a tentative D call TRBD2 (5 bases). V lost 3 bases and J lost 6, with 12 bases in between. The germline gives CDR1 SGHAT, CDR2 FQDESV (reference sequence). CDR3 size: 14 residues. This CDR3 is CASSLFGETNEQFF. In DNA, the CDR3 is TGTGCCAGCAGCTTGTTCGGGGAAACCAATGAGCAGTTCTTC.

This chain joins TRBV18 and TRBJ1-5; no clear D gene. The CDR3 is 14 residues long. The germline gives CDR1 KGHSH, CDR2 LQKENI. V lost 4 bases and J lost 8, with 15 bases in between. CDR3 sequence reads: CASSREKVLEPQHF. As DNA, the CDR3 is TGTGCCAGCTCACGCGAGAAGGTATTGGAGCCCCAGCATTTT.

This clone has only one observation. The chain combines TRBV5-1 with TRBJ2-7; D not resolved. Trimming stripped 4 bases from V and 4 bases from J, with 6 bases between. The CDR3 runs 11 residues. CDR1 and CDR2 from the germline V gene are SGHRS and YFSETQ. The chain's CDR3 is CASSRGYEQYF. In DNA, the CDR3 is TGCGCCAGCAGCCGCGGTTACGAGCAGTACTTC.

This rearrangement joins TRBV7-8 to TRBJ2-1; TRBD2 agrees at 7 bases. The length of the CDR3 is 16 residues. From germline, CDR1 is SGHVS and CDR2 FQNEAQ. Trimming at V came to 5 bases and at J to 4 bases, leaving 11 bases not matched to a gene. The CDR3 is CASSTMSGIRYNEQFF. CDR3 bases: TGTGCCAGCAGCACGATGAGCGGGATCAGGTACAATGAGCAGTTCTTC. The entire variable domain, with the rest obtained from reference TRBV7-8 and TRBJ2-1, is as follows: GAGVSQSPRYKVAKRGQDVALRCDPISGHVSLFWYQQALGQGPEFLTYFQNEAQLDKSGLPSDRFFAERPEGSVSTLKIQRTQQEDSAVYLCASSTMSGIRYNEQFFGPGTRLTVL.

This sequence joins TRBV20-1 and TRBJ2-3; D remains unclear. Germline V gene lookup returns CDR1 DFQATT and CDR2 SNEGSKA (reference sequence). V lost 5 bases to trimming and J lost 3 bases, with 6 bases between them. The CDR3 totals 11 residues. This CDR3 is CSAGPTDTQYF. The CDR3 coding sequence is TGCAGTGCTGGACCAACAGATACGCAGTATTTT.

The genes are TRBV7-2 and TRBJ1-5; D remains ambiguous. Germline V gives CDR1 SGHTA, CDR2 FQGNSA. Trimming removed 10 bases from V and 0 bases from J, with 10 bases in between. The CDR3 has 13 residues. The chain's CDR3 is CATSRNSNQPQHF. As DNA, the CDR3 is TGTGCCACCTCTAGGAATAGCAATCAGCCCCAGCATTTT.

This clone was found a few times. The chain joins TRBV6-1 to TRBJ1-6; 7 bases align to TRBD1. Germline V gene lookup returns CDR1 MNHNS and CDR2 SASEGT. This CDR3 has 17 amino acids. The trim removed 2 bases at V and 5 bases at J, leaving 9 bases unmatched. CDR3 region: CASSEYAPQGNNSPLHF. The CDR3 bases are TGTGCCAGCAGTGAATACGCGCCACAGGGGAATAATTCACCCCTCCACTTT.

This chain links TRBV7-8 with TRBJ1-6, with 7 bases fitting TRBD1. Germline CDR1 reads SGHVS; CDR2 reads FQNEAQ. J gave up 5 bases and V 5 bases, and 6 bases lay outside the gene matches. The CDR3 consists of 15 residues. The CDR3 spells CASSRGDSDNSPLHF. The DNA of the CDR3 is TGTGCCAGCAGCCGTGGGGACAGTGATAATTCACCCCTCCACTTT.

This sequence joins TRBV5-6 and TRBJ2-5, with TRBD1 matching 9 bases. Germline assignment: CDR1 SGHDT and CDR2 YYEEEE. CDR3 length: 18 residues. V trimming: 4 bases; J trimming: 9 bases; junction bases outside the gene matches: 22. The CDR3 DNA sequence: TGTGCCAGCAGCGGTCGGGGGACAGGGTTCTCCCAGGGGAGACCCCAGTACTTC. The encoded protein is CASSGRGTGFSQGRPQYF. Supplemented by reference TRBV5-6 and TRBJ2-5, the full variable domain reads DAGVTQSPTHLIKTRGQQVTLRCSPKSGHDTVSWYQQALGQGPQFIFQYYEEEERQRGNFPDRFSGHQFPNYSSELNVNALLLGDSALYLCASSGRGTGFSQGRPQYFGPGTRLLVL.

This clone was recorded once. The chain joins TRBV4-1 to TRBJ1-1; D is unclear. Trimming pared 0 bases from V and 3 bases from J, leaving 11 bases between. This CDR3 has 15 amino acids. From germline, CDR1 is MGHRA and CDR2 YSYEKL. This chain's CDR3 is CASSQDWTVDTEAFF. The CDR3 bases are TGCGCCAGCAGCCAAGACTGGACCGTGGACACTGAAGCTTTCTTT.

The J gene is TRBJ2-1, the V gene TRBV4-1; D unclear. The CDR3 extends over 17 amino acids. The germline V and J ends were trimmed by 3 bases and 2 bases, with 17 bases remaining between them. Germline CDR1 MGHRA, CDR2 YSYEKL. CDR3 amino acids: CASSQPRLVRPYNEQFF. CDR3 nucleotides: TGCGCCAGCAGCCAGCCAAGATTGGTACGGCCCTACAATGAGCAGTTCTTC.

V and J are TRBV3-1 (or the pseudogene TRBV3-2) and TRBJ2-2, with D perhaps given as TRBD1 or TRBD2 (5 bases each). Germline V CDR1 and CDR2: LGHDT, YNNKEL (reference sequence). V was pared by 2 bases and J by 5 bases, with 18 bases between. CDR3 size: 17 residues. The DNA of the CDR3 is TGTGCCAGCAGCCAACCTCGGACGGACACGGGGACCGGGGAGCTGTTTTTT. It yields the protein CASSQPRTDTGTGELFF.